A single sample is the source of the 16 T cell receptor beta chains below, sequenced in a study of T cell repertoires in cytomegalovirus infection. Each CDR3 protein is one row after TCRdb ran MiXCR on the reads. Counted here are about 500,000 distinct CDR3 sequences, roughly 34% occurring once; the ten biggest clones make up roughly 16%. Their target antigens are unknown. Source: cultured PBMCs, taken from culture after CMV antigen stimulation. Receptors were obtained from a human donor in good health (CMV status not recorded). Some clones in this sample may be carry-over from other donors' samples.

For the CDR3, the DNA is TGTGCCAGCAGCTCTTTAAGCATGAACACTGAAGCTTTCTTT. Amino acid sequence: CASSSLSMNTEAFF. The chain carries TRBV7-9 and TRBJ1-1; D call uncertain. V gave up 4 bases and J gave up 0 bases, with 9 bases separating them. CDR1 is SEHNR and CDR2 is FQNEAQ in the germline V gene (reference sequence). The CDR3 is 14 amino acids.

The sample holds a few counts of this clonotype. In DNA, the CDR3 is TGTGCCAGCAGTCAACCGGGGCCTAGCTCCTACGAGCAGTACTTC. This gives the protein CASSQPGPSSYEQYF. The V call is TRBV11-2, the J call TRBJ2-7; D is tentatively TRBD1 or TRBD2 (5 bases each). The germline gives CDR1 SGHAT, CDR2 FQNNGV. This CDR3 region has 15 residues. V was clipped by 6 bases and J by 0 bases, with 15 bases between them.

V gene TRBV7-2 combines with J gene TRBJ2-7; D is perhaps TRBD2 (6 bases). The V end was cut by 0 bases, the J end by 7 bases, with 10 bases between. Germline lookup yields CDR1 SGHTA and CDR2 FQGNSA. The CDR3 totals 13 residues. CDR3 region: CASSLAGSGEQYV. CDR3 nucleotide sequence: TGTGCCAGCAGCTTAGCCGGGAGCGGGGAGCAGTACGTC.

CDR3 sequence (DNA): TGTGCCAGCAGATTCCGACCGGGACTTCCTTACAATGAGCAGTTCTTC. It codes for CASRFRPGLPYNEQFF. J is TRBJ2-1 and V is TRBV6-5, with D possibly matching TRBD2 (6 bases). The CDR3 covers 16 residues. V lost 6 bases and J lost 4, with 19 bases in between. Germline V gene data show CDR1 as MNHEY and CDR2 as SVGAGI.

The J gene is TRBJ2-3, the V gene TRBV7-6; D is possibly TRBD2 (5 bases). Trimming pared 1 base from V and 2 bases from J, leaving 10 bases between. The CDR3 is made up of 15 amino acids. Germline values: CDR1 SGHVS, CDR2 FNYEAQ. Here the CDR3 DNA reads TGTGCCAGCAGCTTAGGGCACCGGGACACAGATACGCAGTATTTT. Residues: CASSLGHRDTDTQYF.

This sequence joins TRBV7-8 and TRBJ1-1; TRBD1 agrees at 9 bases. The CDR3 spans 18 residues. V was clipped by 5 bases and J by 0 bases; unmatched bases: 13. Germline-derived CDR1 and CDR2 are SGHVS and FQNEAQ. The CDR3 region is CASSPRVQGAPMNTEAFF. In nucleotides, the CDR3 is TGTGCCAGCAGCCCACGGGTACAGGGGGCCCCTATGAACACTGAAGCTTTCTTT.

In its sample, this clonotype was seen many times. The rearrangement uses TRBV7-2 and TRBJ2-2; 14 positions match TRBD2. CDR1 is SGHTA, CDR2 FQGNSA, per germline. V shed 4 bases, J shed 7 bases, and the junction held 11 bases outside the gene matches. CDR3 length: 18 residues. The CDR3 protein is CASSWSSGLAGVGGELFF. CDR3 sequence (DNA): TGTGCCAGCAGCTGGAGCTCGGGACTAGCGGGAGTGGGCGGGGAGCTGTTTTTT.

This clonotype was seen more than once but under ten times. The genes are TRBV7-2 and TRBJ2-7, with D perhaps matching TRBD2 (5 bases). This CDR3 region has 14 residues. The germline V and J ends were trimmed by 5 bases and 2 bases, with 13 bases remaining between them. Germline values: CDR1 SGHTA, CDR2 FQGNSA. The CDR3 DNA reads TGTGCCAGCAGCCCAGTAGGGAGAACCTACGAGCAGTACTTC. As protein: CASSPVGRTYEQYF. Full variable domain (outside the CDR3, taken from reference TRBV7-2 and TRBJ2-7): GAGVSQSPSNKVTEKGKDVELRCDPISGHTALYWYRQSLGQGLEFLIYFQGNSAPDKSGLPSDRFSAERTGGSVSTLTIQRTQQEDSAVYLCASSPVGRTYEQYFGPGTRLTVT.

In its sample, this clonotype was seen a few times. The chain carries TRBV27 and TRBJ2-7; D remains unclear. CDR1 MNHEY and CDR2 SMNVEV come from the germline V gene (reference sequence). V lost 5 bases and J lost 4, with 9 bases in between. There are 12 residues in the CDR3. The CDR3 sequence: CASSLPNYEQYF. The CDR3 DNA reads as TGTGCCAGCAGTCTGCCAAATTACGAGCAGTACTTC.

This clonotype has just a few counts. This chain joins TRBV7-9 and TRBJ2-2, with D perhaps assigned TRBD1 or TRBD2 (5 bases each). V was shortened by 5 bases and J by 1 base, with 14 bases between the two germline ends. The V gene's germline CDR1 is SEHNR and CDR2 FQNEAQ (reference sequence). The CDR3 has 16 amino acids. The CDR3 loop is CASSPTGPMNTGELFF. CDR3 coding DNA: TGTGCCAGCAGCCCGACGGGACCCATGAACACCGGGGAGCTGTTTTTT. Full variable domain (remainder filled in from reference TRBV7-9 and TRBJ2-2): DTGVSQNPRHKITKRGQNVTFRCDPISEHNRLYWYRQTLGQGPEFLTYFQNEAQLEKSRLLSDRFSAERPKGSFSTLEIQRTEQGDSAMYLCASSPTGPMNTGELFFGEGSRLTVL.

The chain has TRBV20-1 and TRBJ1-1; D uncertain. The CDR3 is 13 residues long. Deletions cut 7 bases from V and 4 bases from J, with 16 bases between. The germline V gene encodes CDR1 DFQATT and CDR2 SNEGSKA (reference sequence). Here the CDR3 DNA reads TGCAGTGTTCGACTCCGGGGTACCACTGAAGCTTTCTTT. Translating it yields CSVRLRGTTEAFF.

V usage is TRBV6-2 or TRBV6-3 and J usage is TRBJ2-1; no clear D gene. The germline CDR1 and CDR2 sequences are MNHEY and SVGEGT. This CDR3 region has 12 residues. The V gene lost 8 bases and the J gene lost 7 bases, with 12 bases spanning the gap. The CDR3 DNA reads as TGTGCCAGCGCAAAAGGGCGAAATGAGCAGTTCTTC. Its translation is CASAKGRNEQFF.

This clonotype was found a few times. The chain recombines TRBV28 with TRBJ2-7, with 8 bases lining up with TRBD2. There are 17 residues in the CDR3. The germline CDR1 and CDR2 sequences are MDHEN and SYDVKM. The V and J ends lost 6 bases and 3 bases, in that order; junction bases with no gene match: 16. CDR3 sequence: CASSLVNSGNSRYEQYF. DNA for the CDR3: TGTGCCAGCAGCTTGGTGAATAGCGGGAACAGTCGCTACGAGCAGTACTTC.

The table lists this clonotype with a few counts. This chain uses TRBV7-8 with TRBJ2-3, with TRBD2 as a possible D gene (5 bases). The CDR3 runs to 16 residues. Germline V gene sequence: CDR1 SGHVS, CDR2 FQNEAQ. Between the trimmed V and J ends, which lost 10 bases and 0 bases, there was a span of 20 bases. The CDR3 reads CATTPRPGTSTDTQYF. CDR3 DNA: TGTGCCACCACCCCCCGCCCGGGAACTAGCACAGATACGCAGTATTTT.

The rearrangement uses TRBV20-1 and TRBJ2-4; 10 bases line up with TRBD2. The V gene's germline CDR1 is DFQATT and CDR2 SNEGSKA (reference sequence). V trimming: 1 base; J trimming: 1 base; junction bases outside the gene matches: 10. The CDR3 length is 18 residues. The CDR3 here is CSARGVLAGEGAKNIQYF. The DNA for the CDR3 is TGCAGTGCTAGAGGGGTGCTAGCGGGAGAAGGGGCCAAAAACATTCAGTACTTC.

This clonotype appeared many times. This chain links TRBV7-8 with TRBJ1-2, with D hard to call. Looked up from germline, CDR1 is SGHVS and CDR2 is FQNEAQ. This CDR3 region has 13 residues. V gave up 1 base and J gave up 3 bases, with 6 bases separating them. For the CDR3, the DNA is TGTGCCAGCAGCTTAGAAGGCGACTATGGCTACACCTTC. This encodes CASSLEGDYGYTF.